This T cell receptor beta chain was captured in a study of blood T cell repertoires in COVID-19. About the research overall: The origin of the acute and convalescent COVID-19 samples was the United States, Italy and Spain. The analysed material was cDNA or gDNA that came from T cells, B-cell-depleted T cells, or PBMCs.

Authors' analysis steps: Reference gene primer amplification in the assay estimated nucleated cell counts. Assay: immunoSEQ multiplex PCR; the TCRdb copy retains only in-frame clones and omits some. V and J calls and clone size are those listed in that table; D and trimming were worked out from the DNA. There are about 260,000 clones in the sample; more than 75% occur only once, and over 2% lies in the top ten. This clone has just a few counts. This CDR3 is 14 amino acids long. CDR1 and CDR2 (germline): MNHEY, SVGEGT. V lost 3 bases and J 6 bases, leaving 11 bases between the germline ends. The receptor was derived from a woman aged 45 to 65 with acute or convalescent COVID-19. The J gene is TRBJ2-2, the V gene TRBV6-2 or TRBV6-3; no definite D call. The sequenced sample consisted of peripheral blood. The CDR3: CASSYSSVSGELFF. CDR3 coding DNA: TGTGCCAGCAGTTATTCCTCTGTGTCCGGGGAGCTGTTTTTT.